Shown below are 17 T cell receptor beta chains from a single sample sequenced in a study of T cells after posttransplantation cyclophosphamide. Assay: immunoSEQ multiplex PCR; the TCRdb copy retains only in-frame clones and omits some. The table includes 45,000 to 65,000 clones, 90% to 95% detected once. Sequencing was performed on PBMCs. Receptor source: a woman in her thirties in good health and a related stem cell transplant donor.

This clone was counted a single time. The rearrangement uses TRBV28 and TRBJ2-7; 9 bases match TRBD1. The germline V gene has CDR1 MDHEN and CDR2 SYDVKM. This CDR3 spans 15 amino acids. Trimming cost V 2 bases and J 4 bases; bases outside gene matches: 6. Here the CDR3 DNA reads TGTGCCAGCAGTTTACGCACAGGGGGCTGGTACGAGCAGTACTTC. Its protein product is CASSLRTGGWYEQYF.

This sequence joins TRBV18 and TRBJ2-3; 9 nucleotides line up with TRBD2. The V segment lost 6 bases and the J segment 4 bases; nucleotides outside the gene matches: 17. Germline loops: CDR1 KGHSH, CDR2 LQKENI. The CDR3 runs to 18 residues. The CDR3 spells CASSPEAAGGIYADTQYF. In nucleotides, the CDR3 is TGTGCCAGCTCCCCCGAGGCTGCGGGGGGGATATACGCAGATACGCAGTATTTT.

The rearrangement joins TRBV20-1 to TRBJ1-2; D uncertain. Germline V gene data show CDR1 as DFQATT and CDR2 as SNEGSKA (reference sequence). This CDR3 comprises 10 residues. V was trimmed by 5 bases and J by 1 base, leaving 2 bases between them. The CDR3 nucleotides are TGCAGTGCTCTTAACTATGGCTACACCTTC. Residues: CSALNYGYTF.

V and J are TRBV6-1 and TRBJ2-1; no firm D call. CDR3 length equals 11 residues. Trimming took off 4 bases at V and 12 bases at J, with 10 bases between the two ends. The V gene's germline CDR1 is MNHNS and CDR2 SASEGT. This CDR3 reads CASSAPSVQFF. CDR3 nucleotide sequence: TGTGCCAGCAGTGCTCCTAGTGTGCAGTTCTTC.

This CDR3 is CASRDRESNEKLFF. For the CDR3, the DNA is TGTGCCAGCAGGGACAGGGAATCGAATGAAAAACTGTTTTTT. The chain joins TRBV6-5 to TRBJ1-4; 8 positions match TRBD1. This CDR3 comprises 14 residues. The germline V gene encodes CDR1 MNHEY and CDR2 SVGAGI. The V segment lost 6 bases and the J segment 5 bases; nucleotides outside the gene matches: 5.

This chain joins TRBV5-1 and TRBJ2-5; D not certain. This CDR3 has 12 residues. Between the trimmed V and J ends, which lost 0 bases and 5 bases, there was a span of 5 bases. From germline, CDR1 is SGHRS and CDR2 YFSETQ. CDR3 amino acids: CASSLALETQYF. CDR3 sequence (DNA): TGCGCCAGCAGCTTGGCCCTGGAGACCCAGTACTTC.

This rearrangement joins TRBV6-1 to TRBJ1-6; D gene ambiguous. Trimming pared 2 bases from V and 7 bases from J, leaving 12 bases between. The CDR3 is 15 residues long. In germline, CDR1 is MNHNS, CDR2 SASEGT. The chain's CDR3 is CASSESQSGNSPLHF. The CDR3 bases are TGTGCCAGCAGTGAATCACAATCTGGCAATTCACCCCTCCACTTT.

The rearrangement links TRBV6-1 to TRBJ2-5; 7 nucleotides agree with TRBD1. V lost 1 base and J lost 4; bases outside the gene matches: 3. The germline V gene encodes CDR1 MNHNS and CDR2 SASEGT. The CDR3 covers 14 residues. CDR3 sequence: CASSEVGGVETQYF. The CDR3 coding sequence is TGTGCCAGCAGTGAAGTAGGGGGCGTAGAGACCCAGTACTTC.

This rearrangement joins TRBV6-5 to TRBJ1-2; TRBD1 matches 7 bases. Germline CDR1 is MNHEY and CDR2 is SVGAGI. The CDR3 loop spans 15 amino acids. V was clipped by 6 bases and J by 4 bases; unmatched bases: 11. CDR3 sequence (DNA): TGTGCCAGCAGACCCGCGAAACAGGGGATCTATGGCTACACCTTC. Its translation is CASRPAKQGIYGYTF.

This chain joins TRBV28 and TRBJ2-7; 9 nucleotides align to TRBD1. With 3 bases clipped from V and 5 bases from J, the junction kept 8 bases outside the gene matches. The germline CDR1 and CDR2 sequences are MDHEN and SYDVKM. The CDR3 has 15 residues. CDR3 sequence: CASSLYRGQNDEQYF. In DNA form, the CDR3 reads TGTGCCAGCAGTTTGTACAGGGGGCAAAACGACGAGCAGTACTTC.

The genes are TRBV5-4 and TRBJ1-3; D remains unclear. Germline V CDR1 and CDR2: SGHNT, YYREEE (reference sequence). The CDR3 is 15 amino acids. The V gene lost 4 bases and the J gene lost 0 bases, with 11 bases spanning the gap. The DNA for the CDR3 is TGTGCCAGCAGCGCCATGACTAGCTCTGGAAACACCATATATTTT. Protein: CASSAMTSSGNTIYF.

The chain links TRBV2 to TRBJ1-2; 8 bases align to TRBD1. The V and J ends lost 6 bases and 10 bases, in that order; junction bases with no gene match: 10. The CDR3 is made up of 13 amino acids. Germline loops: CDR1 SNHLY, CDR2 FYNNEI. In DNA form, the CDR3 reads TGTGCCAGCAGGGACAGGGTAGGAAGACTCTACACCTTC. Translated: CASRDRVGRLYTF.

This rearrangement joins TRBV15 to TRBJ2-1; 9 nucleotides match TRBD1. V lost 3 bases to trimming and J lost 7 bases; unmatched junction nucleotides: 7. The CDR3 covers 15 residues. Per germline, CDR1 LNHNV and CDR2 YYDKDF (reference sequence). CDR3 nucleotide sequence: TGTGCCACCAGCAGGCCCGGGACAGGGATTAATGAGCAGTTCTTC. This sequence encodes CATSRPGTGINEQFF.

The CDR3 DNA sequence: TGTGCCAGCAGCTTTCTTGTAGGGCAGGGGGGAACTGAAGCTTTCTTT. Encoded protein: CASSFLVGQGGTEAFF. The J gene is TRBJ1-1, the V gene TRBV7-9, with TRBD1 matching over 7 bases. The germline V gene has CDR1 SEHNR and CDR2 FQNEAQ (reference sequence). This CDR3 comprises 16 residues. V shed 3 bases and J 5 bases; nucleotides not matched to a gene: 12.

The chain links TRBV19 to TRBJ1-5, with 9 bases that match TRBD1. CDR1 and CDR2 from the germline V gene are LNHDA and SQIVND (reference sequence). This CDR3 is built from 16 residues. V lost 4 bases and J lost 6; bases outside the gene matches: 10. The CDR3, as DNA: TGTGCCAGTAGTACCAGGACAGGGGACCGGCGTCAGCCCCAGCATTTT. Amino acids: CASSTRTGDRRQPQHF.

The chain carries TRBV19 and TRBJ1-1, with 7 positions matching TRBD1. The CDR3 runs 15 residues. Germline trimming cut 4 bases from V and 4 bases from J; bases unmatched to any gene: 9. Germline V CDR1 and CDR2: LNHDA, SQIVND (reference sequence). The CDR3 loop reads CASSNRQGWRTEAFF. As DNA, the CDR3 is TGTGCCAGTAGTAACCGACAGGGTTGGCGCACTGAAGCTTTCTTT. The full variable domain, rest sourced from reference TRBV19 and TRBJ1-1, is DGGITQSPKYLFRKEGQNVTLSCEQNLNHDAMYWYRQDPGQGLRLIYYSQIVNDFQKGDIAEGYSVSREKKESFPLTVTSAQKNPTAFYLCASSNRQGWRTEAFFGQGTRLTVV.

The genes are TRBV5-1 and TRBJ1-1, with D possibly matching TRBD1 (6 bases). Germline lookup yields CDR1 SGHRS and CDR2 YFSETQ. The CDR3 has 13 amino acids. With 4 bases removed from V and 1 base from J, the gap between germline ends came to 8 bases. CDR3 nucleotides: TGCGCCAGCAGCACGGGACAGAACACTGAAGCTTTCTTT. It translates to CASSTGQNTEAFF.